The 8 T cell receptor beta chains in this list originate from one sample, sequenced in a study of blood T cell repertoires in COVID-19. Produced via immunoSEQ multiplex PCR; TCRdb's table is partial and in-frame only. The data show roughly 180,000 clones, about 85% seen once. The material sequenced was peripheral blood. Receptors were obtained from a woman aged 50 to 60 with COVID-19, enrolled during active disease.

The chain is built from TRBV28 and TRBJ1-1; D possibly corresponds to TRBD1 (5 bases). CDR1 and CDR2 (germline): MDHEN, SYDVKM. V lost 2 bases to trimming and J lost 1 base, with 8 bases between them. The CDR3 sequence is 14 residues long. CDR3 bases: TGTGCCAGCAGTTTACACAGGAAGAACACTGAAGCTTTCTTT. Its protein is CASSLHRKNTEAFF.

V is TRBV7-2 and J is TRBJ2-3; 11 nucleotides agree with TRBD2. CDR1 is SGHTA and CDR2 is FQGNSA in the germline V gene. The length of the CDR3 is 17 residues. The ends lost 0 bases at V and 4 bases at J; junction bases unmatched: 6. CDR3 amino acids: CASSLAASGGSADTQYF. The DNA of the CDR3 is TGTGCCAGCAGCTTAGCGGCTAGCGGGGGGAGTGCAGATACGCAGTATTTT.

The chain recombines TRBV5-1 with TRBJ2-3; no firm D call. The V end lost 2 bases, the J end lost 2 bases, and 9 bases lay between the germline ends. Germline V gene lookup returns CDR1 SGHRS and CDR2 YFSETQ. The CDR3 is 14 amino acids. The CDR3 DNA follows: TGCGCCAGCAGCTTTAGTGGTGCCACAGATACGCAGTATTTT. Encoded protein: CASSFSGATDTQYF.

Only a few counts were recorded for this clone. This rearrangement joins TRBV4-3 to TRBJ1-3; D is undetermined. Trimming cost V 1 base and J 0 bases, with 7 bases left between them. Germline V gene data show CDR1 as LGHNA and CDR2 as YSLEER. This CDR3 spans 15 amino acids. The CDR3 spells CASSQGVSSGNTIYF. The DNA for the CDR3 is TGCGCCAGCAGCCAAGGCGTGAGCTCTGGAAACACCATATATTTT.

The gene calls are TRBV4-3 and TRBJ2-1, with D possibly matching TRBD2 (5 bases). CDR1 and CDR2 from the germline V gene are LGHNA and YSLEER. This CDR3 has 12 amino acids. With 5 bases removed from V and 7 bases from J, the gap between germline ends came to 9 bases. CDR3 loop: CASSTLENEQFF. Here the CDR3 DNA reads TGCGCCAGCAGCACACTAGAGAATGAGCAGTTCTTC.

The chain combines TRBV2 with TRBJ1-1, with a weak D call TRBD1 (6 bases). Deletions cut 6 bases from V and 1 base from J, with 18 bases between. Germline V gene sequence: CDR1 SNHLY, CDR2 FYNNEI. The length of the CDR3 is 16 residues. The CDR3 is CASRTGQLLRNTEAFF. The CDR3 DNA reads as TGTGCCAGCAGAACCGGACAGCTCCTTCGGAACACTGAAGCTTTCTTT.

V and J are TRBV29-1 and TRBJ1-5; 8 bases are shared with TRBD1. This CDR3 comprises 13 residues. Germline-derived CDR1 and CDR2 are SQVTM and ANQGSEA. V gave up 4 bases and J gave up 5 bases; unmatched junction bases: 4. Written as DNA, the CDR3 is TGCAGCGTTGCTCAGGGGGCGGATCAGCCCCAGCATTTT. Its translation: CSVAQGADQPQHF.

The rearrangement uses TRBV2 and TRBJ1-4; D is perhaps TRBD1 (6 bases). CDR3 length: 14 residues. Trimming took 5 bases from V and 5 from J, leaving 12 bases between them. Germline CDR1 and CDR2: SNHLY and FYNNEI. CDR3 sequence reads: CASSPTGTNEKLFF. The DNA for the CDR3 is TGTGCCAGCAGTCCCACCGGGACAAATGAAAAACTGTTTTTT. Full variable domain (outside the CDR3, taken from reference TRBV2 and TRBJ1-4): EPEVTQTPSHQVTQMGQEVILRCVPISNHLYFYWYRQILGQKVEFLVSFYNNEISEKSEIFDDQFSVERPDGSNFTLKIRSTKLEDSAMYFCASSPTGTNEKLFFGSGTQLSVL.